A single sample is the source of the 2 T cell receptor beta chains below, sequenced in a study of T-cell memory formation after mild COVID-19. TCRdb reanalysed the 5' RACE reads using MiXCR and keeps one entry per CDR3 protein. The sample contains 250,000 or so distinct CDR3 sequences, more than 15% of which appear only once. The sequenced material came from PBMCs or a T cell subset sorted from them (not recorded which). These receptors were collected from a man aged 18 to 29 who had mild COVID-19 (a few samples of this study predate the infection). Cell type and time point are not known.

V gene TRBV10-3 combines with J gene TRBJ1-6; D uncertain. CDR1 is ENHRY, CDR2 SYGVKD, per germline. Trimming cost V 8 bases and J 11 bases, with 19 bases left between them. The CDR3 loop spans 14 amino acids. The CDR3 DNA follows: TGTGCCATCCGTCGGGGAGGAGCAGGCCCACCCCTCCACTTT. This gives the protein CAIRRGGAGPPLHF.

The V call is TRBV15, the J call TRBJ1-5; D gene ambiguous. Germline lookup yields CDR1 LNHNV and CDR2 YYDKDF (reference sequence). The CDR3 has 16 residues. V gave up 6 bases and J gave up 5 bases, with 20 bases separating them. CDR3 in DNA: TGTGCCACCAGAAGTGGCCTCTGGCAGATCTATCAGCCCCAGCATTTT. It specifies CATRSGLWQIYQPQHF.